The clone carrying this T cell receptor beta chain showed up many times. These data belong to a study of blood T cells in healthy people across ages. This CDR3 has 18 residues. V was clipped by 6 bases and J by 4 bases; unmatched bases: 15. Germline loops: CDR1 SGHTA, CDR2 FQGNSA. Next came a second PCR, run for about 6 to 11 cycles, which used a sample-barcoded 5' primer along with a J-beta primer mix. Individual samples furnished no less than 3 million CDR3-containing paired-end reads apiece. MiXCR, applied by TCRdb to the 5' RACE reads, yields one record per CDR3 protein. This sample has 850,000 or so distinct CDR3 sequences, with 29% found just once.

The specimen sequenced was blood. The genes are TRBV7-2 and TRBJ2-6, with 7 nucleotides matching TRBD1. The receptor was derived from a woman of 80 years or more in good health. The CDR3 loop reads CASRPRGAGGKGANVLTF. For the CDR3, the DNA is TGTGCCAGCAGACCCAGAGGAGCAGGGGGAAAGGGGGCCAACGTCCTGACTTTC.